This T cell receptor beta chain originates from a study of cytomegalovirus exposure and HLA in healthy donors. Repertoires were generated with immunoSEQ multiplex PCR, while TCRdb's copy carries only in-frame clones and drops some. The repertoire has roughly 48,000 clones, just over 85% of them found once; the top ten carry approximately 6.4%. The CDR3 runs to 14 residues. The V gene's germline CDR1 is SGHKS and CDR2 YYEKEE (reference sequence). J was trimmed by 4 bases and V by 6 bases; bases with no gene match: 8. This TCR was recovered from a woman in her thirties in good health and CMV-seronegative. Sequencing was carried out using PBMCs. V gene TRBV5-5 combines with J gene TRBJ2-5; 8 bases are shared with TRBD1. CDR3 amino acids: CASTSTQGAETQYF. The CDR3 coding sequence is TGTGCCAGCACCAGCACCCAGGGGGCAGAGACCCAGTACTTC.